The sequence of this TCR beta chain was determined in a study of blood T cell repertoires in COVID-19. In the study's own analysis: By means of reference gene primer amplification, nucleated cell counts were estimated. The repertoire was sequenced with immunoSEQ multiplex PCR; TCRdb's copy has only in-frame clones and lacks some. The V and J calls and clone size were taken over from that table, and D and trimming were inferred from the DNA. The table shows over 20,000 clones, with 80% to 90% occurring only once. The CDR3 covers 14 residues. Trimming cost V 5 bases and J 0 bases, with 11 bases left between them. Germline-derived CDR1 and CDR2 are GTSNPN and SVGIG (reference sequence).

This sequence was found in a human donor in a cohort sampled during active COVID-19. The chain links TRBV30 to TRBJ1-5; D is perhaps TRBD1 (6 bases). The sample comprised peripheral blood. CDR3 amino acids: CAWAQGNSNQPQHF. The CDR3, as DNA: TGTGCCTGGGCACAGGGTAATAGCAATCAGCCCCAGCATTTT.